The entry below gives a single TCR beta chain sequence along with its context. As handled by the study authors: The assay estimated nucleated cells by amplifying reference gene primers. The table came from immunoSEQ multiplex PCR; TCRdb's copy has only in-frame clones and leaves some out. V, J and clone size derive from that table, while D and trimming were established from the DNA sequence. This table holds about 67,000 clones, 85% to 90% found once. The sample is drawn from a study of blood T cell repertoires in COVID-19. Study summary: COVID-19 samples from acute and convalescent phases originated in the United States, Italy and Spain. PBMCs, B-cell-depleted T cells, or T cells were the source of the cDNA or gDNA that made up the material.

The CDR3 spans 14 residues. Unmatched junction bases numbered 3, after V lost 5 bases and J lost 4 bases. Germline V gene data show CDR1 as PRHDT and CDR2 as FYEKMQ (reference sequence). Source material: peripheral blood. The chain uses TRBV13 and TRBJ1-1, with 11 bases aligning to TRBD1. The source is a woman aged 60 to 75 with acute or convalescent COVID-19. CDR3 DNA sequence: TGTGCCAGCAGCCGAGGACAGGGGGCCACTGAAGCTTTCTTT. Translated: CASSRGQGATEAFF.